The entry below gives a single T cell receptor (beta chain) sequence along with its context. These data originate in a study of neoadjuvant anti-PD-1 for oral cavity cancer. Indicated time point: after neoadjuvant nivolumab, at surgical resection. Sequencing was performed with immunoSEQ multiplex PCR; in TCRdb, only in-frame clones are kept and a portion is missing. The sample lists 15,000 or so clones, more than 70% occurring once. CDR1 is MNHEY, CDR2 SMNVEV, per germline (reference sequence). Trimming removed 8 bases from V and 0 bases from J, with 9 bases in between. The CDR3 is 13 amino acids. The receptor's source is a person between 40 and 80 years old with oral cavity squamous cell carcinoma. The V call is TRBV27, the J call TRBJ2-3, with a possible D match to TRBD2 (5 bases). The sequencing here drew on PBMCs, taken after nivolumab (anti-PD-1) treatment. CDR3 nucleotides: TGTGCCAGCGCGAGCGGTAGCACAGATACGCAGTATTTT. Protein sequence: CASASGSTDTQYF.